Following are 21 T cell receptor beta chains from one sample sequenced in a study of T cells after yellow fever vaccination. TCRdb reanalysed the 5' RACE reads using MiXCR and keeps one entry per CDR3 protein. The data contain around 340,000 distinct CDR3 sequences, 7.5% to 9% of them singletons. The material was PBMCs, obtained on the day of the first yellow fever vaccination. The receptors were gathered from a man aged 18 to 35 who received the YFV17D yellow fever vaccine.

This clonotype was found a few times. Here the CDR3 reads CASSLASVGRLNTEAFF. For the CDR3, the DNA is TGCGCCAGCAGCTTGGCTTCAGTGGGACGGTTGAACACTGAAGCTTTCTTT. The chain recombines TRBV5-1 with TRBJ1-1, with TRBD1 as a possible D gene (5 bases). V was pared by 0 bases and J by 0 bases, with 15 bases between. Germline V lookup: CDR1 SGHRS, CDR2 YFSETQ. The CDR3 contains 17 residues.

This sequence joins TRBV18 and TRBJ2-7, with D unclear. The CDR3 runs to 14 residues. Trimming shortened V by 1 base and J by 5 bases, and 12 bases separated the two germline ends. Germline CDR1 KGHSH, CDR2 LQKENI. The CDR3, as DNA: TGTGCCAGCTCACCACGGATAGGCAGTCACGAGCAGTACGTC. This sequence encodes CASSPRIGSHEQYV.

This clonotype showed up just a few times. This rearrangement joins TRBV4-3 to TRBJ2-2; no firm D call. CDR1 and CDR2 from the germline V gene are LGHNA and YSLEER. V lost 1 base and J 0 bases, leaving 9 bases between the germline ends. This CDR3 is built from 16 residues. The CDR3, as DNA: TGCGCCAGCAGCCAAGGGGATATATCGAACACCGGGGAGCTGTTTTTT. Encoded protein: CASSQGDISNTGELFF.

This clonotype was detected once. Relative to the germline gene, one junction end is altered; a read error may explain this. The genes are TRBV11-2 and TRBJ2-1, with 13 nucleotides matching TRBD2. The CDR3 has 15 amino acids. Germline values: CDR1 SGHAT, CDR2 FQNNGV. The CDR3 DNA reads TGTGCCAGCAGCTTTACTAGCGGGGGGGCCTATGAGCAGCTCTTC. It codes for CASSFTSGGAYEQLF.

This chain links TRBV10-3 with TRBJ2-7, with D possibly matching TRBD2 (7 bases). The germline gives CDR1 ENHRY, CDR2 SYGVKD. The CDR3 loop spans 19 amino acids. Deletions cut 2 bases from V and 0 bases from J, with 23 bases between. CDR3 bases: TGTGCCATCAGTGAGACCATCCTACGAGGGGGGGGAAGCTCCTACGAGCAGTACTTC. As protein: CAISETILRGGGSSYEQYF.

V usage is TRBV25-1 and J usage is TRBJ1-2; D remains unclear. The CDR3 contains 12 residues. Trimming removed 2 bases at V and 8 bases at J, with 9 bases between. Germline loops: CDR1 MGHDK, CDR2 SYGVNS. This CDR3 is CASSEPSTGYTF. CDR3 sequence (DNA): TGTGCCAGCAGTGAACCCTCAACGGGCTACACCTTC.

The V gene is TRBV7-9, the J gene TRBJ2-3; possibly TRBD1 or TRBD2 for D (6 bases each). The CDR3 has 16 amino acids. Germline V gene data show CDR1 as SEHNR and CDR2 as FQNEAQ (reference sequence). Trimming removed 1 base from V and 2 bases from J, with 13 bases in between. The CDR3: CASSLDGGVFTDTQYF. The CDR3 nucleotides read TGTGCCAGCAGCTTAGACGGGGGCGTCTTCACAGATACGCAGTATTTT. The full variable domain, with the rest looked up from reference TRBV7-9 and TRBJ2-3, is DTGVSQNPRHKITKRGQNVTFRCDPISEHNRLYWYRQTLGQGPEFLTYFQNEAQLEKSRLLSDRFSAERPKGSFSTLEIQRTEQGDSAMYLCASSLDGGVFTDTQYFGPGTRLTVL.

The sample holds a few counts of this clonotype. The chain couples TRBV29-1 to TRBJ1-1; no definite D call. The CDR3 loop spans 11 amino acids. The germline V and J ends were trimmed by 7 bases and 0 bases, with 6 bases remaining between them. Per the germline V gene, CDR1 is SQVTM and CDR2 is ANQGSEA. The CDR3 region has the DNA TGCAGCGGGCGAGTGAACACTGAAGCTTTCTTT. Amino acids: CSGRVNTEAFF.

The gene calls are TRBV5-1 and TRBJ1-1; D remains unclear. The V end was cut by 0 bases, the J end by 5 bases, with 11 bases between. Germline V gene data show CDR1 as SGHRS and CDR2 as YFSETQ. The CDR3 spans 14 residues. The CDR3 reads CASSLGWGETEAFF. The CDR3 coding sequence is TGCGCCAGCAGCTTGGGGTGGGGAGAAACTGAAGCTTTCTTT. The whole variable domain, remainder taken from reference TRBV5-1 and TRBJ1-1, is KAGVTQTPRYLIKTRGQQVTLSCSPISGHRSVSWYQQTPGQGLQFLFEYFSETQRNKGNFPGRFSGRQFSNSRSEMNVSTLELGDSALYLCASSLGWGETEAFFGQGTRLTVV.

CDR3 region: CASSWGAREETQYF. CDR3 DNA: TGTGCCAGCAGCTGGGGGGCTAGGGAAGAGACCCAGTACTTC. V gene TRBV7-9 combines with J gene TRBJ2-5, with D possibly being TRBD1 or TRBD2 (6 bases each). V was trimmed by 4 bases and J by 3 bases, leaving 12 bases between them. The CDR3 loop spans 14 amino acids. From germline, CDR1 is SEHNR and CDR2 FQNEAQ (reference sequence).

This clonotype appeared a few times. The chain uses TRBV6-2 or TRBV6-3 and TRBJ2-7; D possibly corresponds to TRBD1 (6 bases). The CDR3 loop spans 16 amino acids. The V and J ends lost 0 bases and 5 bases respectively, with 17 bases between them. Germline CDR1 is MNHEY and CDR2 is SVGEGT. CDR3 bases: TGTGCCAGCAGTTACTCGGTTCAGGGGAAAGGGAACGAGCAGTACGTC. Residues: CASSYSVQGKGNEQYV.

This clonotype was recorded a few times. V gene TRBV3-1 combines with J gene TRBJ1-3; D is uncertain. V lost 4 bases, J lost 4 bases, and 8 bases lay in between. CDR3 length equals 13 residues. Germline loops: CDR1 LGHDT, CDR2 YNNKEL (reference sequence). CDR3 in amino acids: CASSPSRGNTIYF. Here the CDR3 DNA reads TGTGCCAGCAGCCCATCCCGAGGAAACACCATATATTTT.

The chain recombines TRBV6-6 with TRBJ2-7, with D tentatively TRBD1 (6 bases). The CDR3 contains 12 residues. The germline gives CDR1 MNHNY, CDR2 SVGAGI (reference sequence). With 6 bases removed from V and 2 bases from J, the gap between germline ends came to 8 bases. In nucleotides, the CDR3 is TGTGCCAGCAGGGACAGAGCCTACGAGCAGTACGTC. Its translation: CASRDRAYEQYV.

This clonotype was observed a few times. CDR3 sequence reads: CATSSGASYEQYF. The CDR3, as DNA: TGTGCCACCAGCAGCGGGGCCTCCTACGAGCAGTACTTC. J is TRBJ2-7 and V is TRBV15; possibly TRBD1 or TRBD2 for D (5 bases each). Trimming pared 3 bases from V and 0 bases from J, leaving 6 bases between. Per germline, CDR1 LNHNV and CDR2 YYDKDF (reference sequence). The CDR3 is 13 residues long. Full variable domain (outside the CDR3, taken from reference TRBV15 and TRBJ2-7): DAMVIQNPRYQVTQFGKPVTLSCSQTLNHNVMYWYQQKSSQAPKLLFHYYDKDFNNEADTPDNFQSRRPNTSFCFLDIRSPGLGDTAMYLCATSSGASYEQYFGPGTRLTVT.

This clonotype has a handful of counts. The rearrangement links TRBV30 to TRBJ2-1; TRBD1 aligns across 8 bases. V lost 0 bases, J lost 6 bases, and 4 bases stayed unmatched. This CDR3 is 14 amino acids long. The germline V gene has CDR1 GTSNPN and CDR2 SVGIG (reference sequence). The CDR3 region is CAWSVGQGRNEQFF. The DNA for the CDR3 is TGTGCCTGGAGTGTAGGACAGGGTCGCAATGAGCAGTTCTTC.

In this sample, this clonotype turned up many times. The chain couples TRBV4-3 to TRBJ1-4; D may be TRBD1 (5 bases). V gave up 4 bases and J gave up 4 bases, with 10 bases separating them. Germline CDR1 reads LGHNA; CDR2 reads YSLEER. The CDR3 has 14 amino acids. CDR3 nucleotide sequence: TGCGCCAGCAGCCTCCAGGGTGGTAATGAAAAACTGTTTTTT. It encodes CASSLQGGNEKLFF.

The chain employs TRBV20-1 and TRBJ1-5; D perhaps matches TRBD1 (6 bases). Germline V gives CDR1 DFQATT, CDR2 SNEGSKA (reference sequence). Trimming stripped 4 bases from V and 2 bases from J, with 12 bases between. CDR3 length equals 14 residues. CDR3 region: CSAKDRYGNQPQHF. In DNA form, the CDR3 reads TGCAGTGCTAAGGACAGATATGGCAATCAGCCCCAGCATTTT.

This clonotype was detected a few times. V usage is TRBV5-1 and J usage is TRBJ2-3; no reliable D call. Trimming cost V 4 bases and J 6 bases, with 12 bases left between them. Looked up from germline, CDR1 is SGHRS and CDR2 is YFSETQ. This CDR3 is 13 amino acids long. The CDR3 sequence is CASSPRRADTQYF. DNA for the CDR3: TGCGCCAGCAGCCCGCGTAGGGCGGATACGCAGTATTTT.

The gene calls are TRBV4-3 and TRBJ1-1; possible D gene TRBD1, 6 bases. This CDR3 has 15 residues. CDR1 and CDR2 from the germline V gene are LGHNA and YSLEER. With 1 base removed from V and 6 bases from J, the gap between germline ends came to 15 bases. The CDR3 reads CASSQVPGVGPEAFF. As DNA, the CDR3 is TGCGCCAGCAGCCAAGTGCCAGGGGTGGGACCTGAAGCTTTCTTT.

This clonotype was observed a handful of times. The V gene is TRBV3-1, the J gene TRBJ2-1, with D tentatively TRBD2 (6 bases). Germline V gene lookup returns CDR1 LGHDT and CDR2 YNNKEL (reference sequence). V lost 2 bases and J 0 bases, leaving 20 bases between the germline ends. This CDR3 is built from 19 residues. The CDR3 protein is CASSQRGTASVNSYNEQFF. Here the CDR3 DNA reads TGTGCCAGCAGCCAACGCGGGACGGCAAGTGTCAACTCCTACAATGAGCAGTTCTTC.

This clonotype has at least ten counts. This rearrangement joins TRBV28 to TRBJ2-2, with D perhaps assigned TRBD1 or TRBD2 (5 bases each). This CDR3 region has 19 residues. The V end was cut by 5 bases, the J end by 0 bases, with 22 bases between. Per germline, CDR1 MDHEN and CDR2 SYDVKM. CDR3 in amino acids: CASSLKLLRRGSNTGELFF. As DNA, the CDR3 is TGTGCCAGCAGTCTGAAACTGCTCAGACGGGGCTCGAACACCGGGGAGCTGTTTTTT.